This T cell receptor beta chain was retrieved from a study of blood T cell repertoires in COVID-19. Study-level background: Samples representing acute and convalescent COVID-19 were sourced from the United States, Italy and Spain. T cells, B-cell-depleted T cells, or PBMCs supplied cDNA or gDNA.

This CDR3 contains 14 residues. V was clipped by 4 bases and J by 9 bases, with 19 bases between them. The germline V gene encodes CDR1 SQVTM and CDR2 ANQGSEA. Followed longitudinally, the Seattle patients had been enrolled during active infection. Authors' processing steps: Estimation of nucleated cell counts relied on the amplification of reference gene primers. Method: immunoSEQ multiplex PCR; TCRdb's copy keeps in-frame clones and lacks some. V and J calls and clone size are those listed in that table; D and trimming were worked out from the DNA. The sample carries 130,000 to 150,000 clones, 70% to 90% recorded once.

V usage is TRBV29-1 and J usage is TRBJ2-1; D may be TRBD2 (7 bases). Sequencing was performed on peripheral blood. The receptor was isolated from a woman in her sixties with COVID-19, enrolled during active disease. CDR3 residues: CSVGAFGGAREQFF. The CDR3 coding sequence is TGCAGCGTTGGGGCTTTTGGGGGGGCCCGTGAGCAGTTCTTC.